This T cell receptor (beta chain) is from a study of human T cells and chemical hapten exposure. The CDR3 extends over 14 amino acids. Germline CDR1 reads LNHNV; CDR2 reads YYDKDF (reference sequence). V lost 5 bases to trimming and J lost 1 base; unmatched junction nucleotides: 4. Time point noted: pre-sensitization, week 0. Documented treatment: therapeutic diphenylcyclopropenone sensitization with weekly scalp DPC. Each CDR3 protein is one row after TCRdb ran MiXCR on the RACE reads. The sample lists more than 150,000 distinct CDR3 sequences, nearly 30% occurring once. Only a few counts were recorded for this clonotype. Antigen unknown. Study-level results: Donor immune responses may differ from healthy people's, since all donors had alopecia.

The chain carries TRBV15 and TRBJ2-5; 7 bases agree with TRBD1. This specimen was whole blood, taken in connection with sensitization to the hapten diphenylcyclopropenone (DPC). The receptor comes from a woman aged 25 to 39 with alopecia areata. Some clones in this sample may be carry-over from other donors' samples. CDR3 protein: CATSQNRGQETQYF. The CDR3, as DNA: TGTGCCACCAGCCAGAACAGGGGCCAAGAGACCCAGTACTTC.